The TCR beta chain under discussion was sequenced for a study of spatial heterogeneity in lung cancer. For the study at large: Each time, sequencing found more beta-chain sequences than alpha-chain sequences.

Time point described: sample taken at primary tumor resection. Material for sequencing was whole RNA from tumor, nontumor lung or frozen PBMC, left unsorted. TCRdb re-analysed the 5' RACE reads in MiXCR, keeping a single row per CDR3 protein. This sample has about 23,000 distinct CDR3 sequences; approximately 4.3% occur once, and the top ten carry roughly a tenth. Broader study findings: In tumors, expanded intratumoral alpha and beta TCR counts tracked mutation counts.

Looked up from germline, CDR1 is SGHTA and CDR2 is FQGNSA. This CDR3 spans 17 amino acids. Unmatched junction bases numbered 9, after V lost 4 bases and J lost 1 base. In its sample, this clonotype is medium-sized (0.01 to 0.1%). What it recognizes is unknown. This sequence originates from a male donor with early-stage non-small cell lung cancer. V is TRBV7-2 and J is TRBJ2-2; 7 nucleotides agree with TRBD2. The sample in question was lung tumor tissue, obtained at surgery. The CDR3 DNA reads as TGTGCCAGCAGCTCTGTAAAAGCGGGATGGAACACCGGGGAGCTGTTTTTT. Its protein is CASSSVKAGWNTGELFF.